The 19 T cell receptor beta chains given below trace back to one sample, sequenced in a study of blood T cell repertoires in COVID-19. Measured with immunoSEQ multiplex PCR; TCRdb has only the in-frame clones, and not every one. This sample has about 160,000 clones; 87% occur once, and the top ten carry more than 6.5%. Sequencing input: PBMCs or T cells enriched from blood (not recorded which). The receptor set was obtained from a woman aged 45-59 years who had recovered from COVID-19.

The chain has TRBV27 and TRBJ2-1; 7 bases fit TRBD1. In germline, CDR1 is MNHEY, CDR2 SMNVEV (reference sequence). CDR3 length: 15 residues. The ends lost 5 bases at V and 4 bases at J; junction bases unmatched: 8. As DNA, the CDR3 is TGTGCCAGCAGTAGGAACCGGGACAGATACAATGAGCAGTTCTTC. It specifies CASSRNRDRYNEQFF.

This rearrangement joins TRBV27 to TRBJ1-1, with 7 positions matching TRBD1. The junction had 4 bases not matched to a gene; V was cut back by 2 bases and J by 4 bases. This CDR3 has 14 amino acids. Germline V gives CDR1 MNHEY, CDR2 SMNVEV (reference sequence). The CDR3 spells CASSLIQGGTEAFF. As DNA, the CDR3 is TGTGCCAGCAGTTTAATCCAGGGGGGCACTGAAGCTTTCTTT.

The J gene is TRBJ2-3, the V gene TRBV27; 9 bases fit TRBD1. Trimming at V came to 0 bases and at J to 5 bases, leaving 6 bases not matched to a gene. There are 16 residues in the CDR3. The germline V gene has CDR1 MNHEY and CDR2 SMNVEV (reference sequence). The CDR3 DNA reads TGTGCCAGCAGTTTATCCCCGGGACAGGGTCAAGATACGCAGTATTTT. Protein product: CASSLSPGQGQDTQYF.

This rearrangement joins TRBV5-1 to TRBJ2-5; 8 bases fit TRBD2. From germline, CDR1 is SGHRS and CDR2 YFSETQ. J lost 2 bases, V lost 0 bases, and 3 bases had no gene match. The CDR3 totals 15 residues. The CDR3 spells CASSLGGLAQETQYF. DNA of the CDR3: TGCGCCAGCAGCTTGGGAGGACTAGCTCAAGAGACCCAGTACTTC.

This chain connects TRBV2 to TRBJ1-3; 7 bases map to TRBD1. This CDR3 is 14 amino acids long. Germline V gene lookup returns CDR1 SNHLY and CDR2 FYNNEI. V shed 8 bases and J 4 bases; nucleotides not matched to a gene: 8. CDR3 DNA sequence: TGTGCCAGCGGAGACAGGGTTCTCGGAAACACCATATATTTT. Translated, it gives CASGDRVLGNTIYF. Filled out from reference TRBV2 and TRBJ1-3, the complete variable domain reads EPEVTQTPSHQVTQMGQEVILRCVPISNHLYFYWYRQILGQKVEFLVSFYNNEISEKSEIFDDQFSVERPDGSNFTLKIRSTKLEDSAMYFCASGDRVLGNTIYFGEGSWLTVV.

This chain links TRBV6-5 with TRBJ1-5; D may be TRBD1 (6 bases). The V gene's germline CDR1 is MNHEY and CDR2 SVGAGI. The CDR3 loop spans 13 amino acids. V lost 2 bases to trimming and J lost 11 bases, with 13 bases between them. The CDR3 sequence: CASSYAWGRAQHF. The CDR3 DNA sequence: TGTGCCAGCAGTTACGCCTGGGGGCGTGCCCAGCATTTT.

The gene calls are TRBV2 and TRBJ1-4; D call uncertain. The CDR3 totals 15 residues. Trimming removed 6 bases at V and 8 bases at J, with 19 bases between. From germline, CDR1 is SNHLY and CDR2 FYNNEI. The CDR3 is CASRAKEGLREKLFF. The CDR3 DNA sequence: TGTGCCAGCAGAGCAAAGGAGGGCTTACGCGAAAAACTGTTTTTT.

This clone was picked up one time. This sequence joins TRBV15 and TRBJ1-5; 7 bases align to TRBD1. Trimming removed 3 bases from V and 3 bases from J; junction bases left unmatched: 17. The CDR3 totals 19 residues. The germline gives CDR1 LNHNV, CDR2 YYDKDF (reference sequence). CDR3 amino acids: CATSSHKTPGTVINQPQHF. CDR3 nucleotides: TGTGCCACCAGCAGTCATAAAACTCCCGGGACAGTTATCAATCAGCCCCAGCATTTT. The full variable domain, completed using reference TRBV15 and TRBJ1-5, is DAMVIQNPRYQVTQFGKPVTLSCSQTLNHNVMYWYQQKSSQAPKLLFHYYDKDFNNEADTPDNFQSRRPNTSFCFLDIRSPGLGDTAMYLCATSSHKTPGTVINQPQHFGDGTRLSIL.

This chain uses TRBV5-4 with TRBJ2-3; 7 positions match TRBD2. The CDR3 sequence is 13 residues long. Germline values: CDR1 SGHNT, CDR2 YYREEE (reference sequence). The V segment lost 9 bases and the J segment 3 bases; nucleotides outside the gene matches: 7. The CDR3 DNA reads TGTGCCATGGGACTAAGTGGGACAGATACGCAGTATTTT. Protein sequence: CAMGLSGTDTQYF.

This chain uses TRBV27 with TRBJ1-2; 10 bases fit TRBD1. The CDR3 has 13 residues. V was pared by 3 bases and J by 8 bases, with 3 bases of the junction left unmatched. Germline assignment: CDR1 MNHEY and CDR2 SMNVEV (reference sequence). CDR3 residues: CASSLGQGSGYTF. CDR3 bases: TGTGCCAGCAGTTTGGGACAGGGGAGCGGCTACACCTTC.

The V and J genes are TRBV18 and TRBJ1-2; TRBD1 aligns across 8 bases. Germline CDR1 KGHSH, CDR2 LQKENI. V trimming: 6 bases; J trimming: 6 bases; junction bases outside the gene matches: 9. The CDR3 totals 14 residues. The CDR3 loop is CASSEDRASHGYTF. In DNA, the CDR3 is TGTGCCAGCTCCGAGGACAGGGCGTCTCATGGCTACACCTTC.

The V and J genes are TRBV28 and TRBJ1-5, with D possibly matching TRBD1 (6 bases). Germline CDR1 is MDHEN and CDR2 is SYDVKM. The V end lost 5 bases, the J end lost 9 bases, and 14 bases lay between the germline ends. This CDR3 contains 13 residues. The CDR3 bases are TGTGCCAGCAGTCACAGGGATTTACGGCCCCAGCATTTT. Translating it yields CASSHRDLRPQHF.

This chain joins TRBV6-5 and TRBJ1-4; 9 bases agree with TRBD1. Germline V gives CDR1 MNHEY, CDR2 SVGAGI. The CDR3 loop spans 16 amino acids. The V and J ends lost 0 bases and 8 bases, in that order; junction bases with no gene match: 7. The CDR3 nucleotides read TGTGCCAGCAGTTACTCGAGGGACAGGGTTAGAGAAAAACTGTTTTTT. This gives the protein CASSYSRDRVREKLFF.

J is TRBJ2-7 and V is TRBV4-2; the match to TRBD2 covers 8 bases. CDR1 is LGHNA, CDR2 YNFKEQ, per germline. J gave up 2 bases and V 0 bases, and 3 bases lay outside the gene matches. The CDR3 is 15 residues long. The CDR3 nucleotides read TGTGCCAGCAGCCAAGATCTAGCGGGTCCCTACGAGCAGTACTTC. Amino acids: CASSQDLAGPYEQYF.

The V and J genes are TRBV2 and TRBJ1-5; 11 positions agree with TRBD1. This CDR3 contains 15 residues. The junction had 7 bases not matched to a gene; V was cut back by 6 bases and J by 6 bases. The germline gives CDR1 SNHLY, CDR2 FYNNEI. CDR3 bases: TGTGCCAGCAGCGTTGGACAGGGGGCCGGTCAGCCCCAGCATTTT. It yields the protein CASSVGQGAGQPQHF.

The V and J genes are TRBV19 and TRBJ2-1, with D perhaps TRBD1 (6 bases). CDR3 length: 12 residues. V lost 9 bases to trimming and J lost 2 bases, with 8 bases between them. Germline V gene data show CDR1 as LNHDA and CDR2 as SQIVND (reference sequence). The CDR3: CASRDTYNEQFF. CDR3 in DNA: TGTGCCAGCCGGGACACCTACAATGAGCAGTTCTTC.

The J gene is TRBJ1-4, the V gene TRBV5-5; D possibly corresponds to TRBD1 (6 bases). The V and J ends lost 0 bases and 5 bases respectively, with 14 bases between them. Germline V lookup: CDR1 SGHKS, CDR2 YYEKEE (reference sequence). There are 16 residues in the CDR3. DNA for the CDR3: TGTGCCAGCAGCTTGGGTTCACAGGGCGAAAATGAAAAACTGTTTTTT. This codes for CASSLGSQGENEKLFF.

The gene calls are TRBV6-5 and TRBJ1-2; D is undetermined. The germline V gene encodes CDR1 MNHEY and CDR2 SVGAGI. CDR3 size: 14 residues. The V and J ends lost 5 bases and 6 bases respectively, with 16 bases between them. The CDR3 reads CASSPREGWHGYTF. CDR3 nucleotide sequence: TGTGCCAGCAGTCCTCGTGAGGGATGGCATGGCTACACCTTC.

The chain uses TRBV28 and TRBJ2-7; the match to TRBD2 covers 9 bases. Germline trimming cut 2 bases from V and 3 bases from J; bases unmatched to any gene: 8. Germline CDR1 reads MDHEN; CDR2 reads SYDVKM. The CDR3 is 16 residues long. CDR3 nucleotides: TGTGCCAGCAGTTTACCGTTAGCGGGAGTTAGCTACGAGCAGTACTTC. Protein: CASSLPLAGVSYEQYF. Complete variable domain (other parts from reference TRBV28 and TRBJ2-7): DVKVTQSSRYLVKRTGEKVFLECVQDMDHENMFWYRQDPGLGLRLIYFSYDVKMKEKGDIPEGYSVSREKKERFSLILESASTNQTSMYLCASSLPLAGVSYEQYFGPGTRLTVT.